Shown below are 18 T cell receptor beta chains from a single sample sequenced in a study of CD8+ T cells in alopecia areata. Extraction of RNA preceded its reverse transcription into cDNA, which served as the sequencing template. TCRdb's table, derived via immunoSEQ multiplex PCR, lists solely in-frame clones and lacks some. The sample holds 160,000 or so clones, roughly 66% seen once. This material consisted of CD8+ T cells sorted from blood, taken at week 0. All receptors derive from a human donor with alopecia areata.

The chain has TRBV19 and TRBJ2-1, with 8 bases identical to TRBD1. V dropped 4 bases and J dropped 0; count of bases not matched to a gene: 5. The CDR3 length is 16 residues. Germline-derived CDR1 and CDR2 are LNHDA and SQIVND (reference sequence). The CDR3 reads CASSTRTGSSYNEQFF. CDR3 bases: TGTGCCAGTAGTACCCGGACAGGGAGCTCCTACAATGAGCAGTTCTTC.

Concerning this clone itself: The identical CDR3 is also encoded by other nucleotide sequences in the sample. CDR3 DNA sequence: TGTGCCAGCAGTTACTCAGGAGACCAAGAGACCCAGTACTTC. It codes for CASSYSGDQETQYF. V gene TRBV6-5 combines with J gene TRBJ2-5; no definite D call. Trimming removed 0 bases from V and 0 bases from J, with 5 bases in between. The CDR3 extends over 14 amino acids. Germline lookup yields CDR1 MNHEY and CDR2 SVGAGI.

The chain has TRBV27 and TRBJ2-3; D is perhaps TRBD1 or TRBD2 (5 bases each). Trimming stripped 8 bases from V and 3 bases from J, with 9 bases between. The CDR3 contains 12 residues. The germline V gene encodes CDR1 MNHEY and CDR2 SMNVEV (reference sequence). As DNA, the CDR3 is TGTGCCAGCTCTTGGGGGACAGATACGCAGTATTTT. Protein product: CASSWGTDTQYF.

The V gene is TRBV13, the J gene TRBJ2-5, with D perhaps matching TRBD2 (5 bases). Looked up from germline, CDR1 is PRHDT and CDR2 is FYEKMQ (reference sequence). Deletions cut 2 bases from V and 1 base from J, with 11 bases between. The CDR3 runs to 15 residues. CDR3 sequence: CASSLNGVGQETQYF. In nucleotides, the CDR3 is TGTGCCAGCAGCTTAAACGGGGTCGGCCAAGAGACCCAGTACTTC. Filled out from reference TRBV13 and TRBJ2-5, the complete variable domain reads AAGVIQSPRHLIKEKRETATLKCYPIPRHDTVYWYQQGPGQDPQFLISFYEKMQSDKGSIPDRFSAQQFSDYHSELNMSSLELGDSALYFCASSLNGVGQETQYFGPGTRLLVL.

The rearrangement links TRBV29-1 to TRBJ2-5, with 7 bases matching TRBD2. The CDR3 extends over 15 amino acids. Germline V CDR1 and CDR2: SQVTM, ANQGSEA. V lost 2 bases and J lost 2; bases outside the gene matches: 8. The DNA of the CDR3 is TGCAGCGTTGAAACCGTGACTAGCTGGCAAGAGACCCAGTACTTC. This sequence encodes CSVETVTSWQETQYF.

The chain couples TRBV7-2 to TRBJ2-1, with 10 bases identical to TRBD1. The CDR3 totals 15 residues. Per the germline V gene, CDR1 is SGHTA and CDR2 is FQGNSA. Germline trimming cut 5 bases from V and 7 bases from J; bases unmatched to any gene: 8. CDR3 sequence reads: CASSPYGQGVNEQFF. CDR3 in DNA: TGTGCCAGCAGCCCGTATGGACAGGGGGTGAATGAGCAGTTCTTC. The full variable domain, rest sourced from reference TRBV7-2 and TRBJ2-1, is GAGVSQSPSNKVTEKGKDVELRCDPISGHTALYWYRQSLGQGLEFLIYFQGNSAPDKSGLPSDRFSAERTGGSVSTLTIQRTQQEDSAVYLCASSPYGQGVNEQFFGPGTRLTVL.

The rearrangement uses TRBV7-6 and TRBJ2-5; weak D call: TRBD2 (6 bases). V lost 5 bases and J lost 2, with 24 bases in between. The length of the CDR3 is 18 residues. Germline V gene lookup returns CDR1 SGHVS and CDR2 FNYEAQ. Written as DNA, the CDR3 is TGTGCCAGCAGCCCACGGGGGACTTGGATCACGGTACAAGAGACCCAGTACTTC. This encodes CASSPRGTWITVQETQYF.

The rearrangement joins TRBV6-5 to TRBJ1-2, with D possibly being TRBD1 (5 bases). The germline V and J ends were trimmed by 4 bases and 8 bases, with 17 bases remaining between them. The CDR3 extends over 14 amino acids. CDR1 and CDR2 (germline): MNHEY, SVGAGI. The CDR3 DNA reads as TGTGCCAGCAGTTTATCGACCGGGACTGAGGGCTACACCTTC. This encodes CASSLSTGTEGYTF.

This clone was seen once. The chain links TRBV29-1 to TRBJ2-3, with 10 nucleotides matching TRBD2. The germline V gene has CDR1 SQVTM and CDR2 ANQGSEA. This CDR3 is built from 13 residues. V trimming: 7 bases; J trimming: 4 bases; junction bases outside the gene matches: 5. CDR3 amino acids: CSALAGVADTQYF. CDR3 coding DNA: TGCAGCGCCCTAGCGGGGGTAGCAGATACGCAGTATTTT.

The count of this clone is one. The same CDR3 is also encoded by other DNA sequences in this sample. The chain couples TRBV29-1 to TRBJ2-1; maybe TRBD2 (6 bases). The length of the CDR3 is 11 residues. CDR1 and CDR2 (germline): SQVTM, ANQGSEA. V was clipped by 3 bases and J by 8 bases, with 8 bases between them. CDR3 sequence: CSVEGGDEQFF. DNA for the CDR3: TGCAGCGTTGAGGGAGGCGATGAGCAGTTCTTC.

The V call is TRBV7-9, the J call TRBJ1-6; D unclear. Trimming took off 1 base at V and 6 bases at J, with 7 bases between the two ends. The CDR3 has 14 amino acids. The germline V gene encodes CDR1 SEHNR and CDR2 FQNEAQ (reference sequence). For the CDR3, the DNA is TGTGCCAGCAGCTTAGTTCGGCTTAATTCACCCCTCCACTTT. Translating gives CASSLVRLNSPLHF.

The chain's CDR3 is CASSNSGVGSTDTQYF. The CDR3, as DNA: TGTGCCAGCAGTAACTCAGGGGTCGGGAGCACAGATACGCAGTATTTT. The V call is TRBV25-1, the J call TRBJ2-3; maybe TRBD1 (6 bases). Trimming left V 5 bases short and J 0 bases short, with 15 bases between. The CDR3 runs 16 residues. The germline CDR1 and CDR2 sequences are MGHDK and SYGVNS.

The chain links TRBV25-1 to TRBJ1-2; no clear D. Trimming cost V 10 bases and J 2 bases, with 20 bases left between them. The CDR3 is 15 residues long. The germline V gene has CDR1 MGHDK and CDR2 SYGVNS. The CDR3 nucleotides are TGTGCCACCAAAGGTACTGGACTTTTCAACTATGGCTACACCTTC. Residues: CATKGTGLFNYGYTF.

The chain carries TRBV27 and TRBJ2-1; 8 positions match TRBD1. The V segment lost 3 bases and the J segment 7 bases; nucleotides outside the gene matches: 11. CDR1 and CDR2 (germline): MNHEY, SMNVEV (reference sequence). The CDR3 sequence is 16 residues long. The chain's CDR3 is CASSLFFRGPRNEQFF. The CDR3 coding sequence is TGTGCCAGCAGTTTGTTTTTCAGGGGGCCGCGGAATGAGCAGTTCTTC.

A word on this clone: This CDR3 is also generated by other DNA sequences in the sample. The chain recombines TRBV29-1 with TRBJ2-5; 8 bases map to TRBD1. This CDR3 spans 13 amino acids. Germline values: CDR1 SQVTM, CDR2 ANQGSEA. V dropped 3 bases and J dropped 2; count of bases not matched to a gene: 2. The CDR3 coding sequence is TGCAGCGTTGAGGACAGGGCGCAAGAGACCCAGTACTTC. Translated, it gives CSVEDRAQETQYF.

Of note for this clone: In the same sample, other DNA sequences code for this CDR3. This chain joins TRBV27 and TRBJ2-6; D is ambiguous. CDR1 MNHEY and CDR2 SMNVEV come from the germline V gene (reference sequence). This CDR3 spans 14 amino acids. V shed 5 bases and J shed 0 bases, with 5 bases lying between them. The CDR3 sequence: CASSLSSGANVLTF. DNA of the CDR3: TGTGCCAGCAGTCTCAGCTCTGGGGCCAACGTCCTGACTTTC.

The chain joins TRBV27 to TRBJ1-1; a weak D match, TRBD1 (6 bases). The CDR3 runs 11 residues. In germline, CDR1 is MNHEY, CDR2 SMNVEV (reference sequence). Trimming removed 7 bases from V and 7 bases from J, with 10 bases in between. CDR3 amino acids: CASNQGLEAFF. The CDR3 DNA follows: TGTGCCAGCAACCAGGGGCTTGAAGCTTTCTTT.

This chain uses TRBV23-1 with TRBJ1-1; 7 bases align to TRBD1. TRBV23-1 falls under the ORF class, with uncertain function. With V trimmed by 3 bases and J by 1 base, 5 bases remained unmatched. CDR3 length: 15 residues. The CDR3 reads CASSQGTVENTEAFF. In DNA, the CDR3 is TGCGCCAGCAGTCAGGGGACAGTAGAGAACACTGAAGCTTTCTTT.